These 15 T cell receptor beta chains originate from one sample sequenced in a study of neurological immune-mediated disorders (dated by TCRdb to about 2019). Libraries were constructed by 5' RACE. This sample was sequenced with an Illumina HiSeq 2500. TCRdb reprocessing: public reads trimmed at Q25 with fastp, clones called with MiXCR, in-frame beta chains kept. Identical CDR3 proteins give one entry, which carries the most common genes and DNA. Counted in this sample were about 80,000 distinct CDR3 sequences; 3.5% to 5.5% of them appeared once. The ten largest clonotypes hold 5% to 6% of the sample. The time point label of this sample denotes: longitudinal time-point 3. Sequencing was carried out using PBMCs. Receptor source: a woman aged 60-75 years with multiple sclerosis.

This clonotype has at least ten counts. CDR3 amino acids: CASSLDGRGSTEAFF. The CDR3 DNA sequence: TGCGCCAGCAGCTTGGATGGCAGGGGTAGCACTGAAGCTTTCTTT. The chain is built from TRBV5-1 and TRBJ1-1; D might be TRBD1 (6 bases). Trimming removed 0 bases at V and 4 bases at J, with 13 bases between. This CDR3 is 15 amino acids long. CDR1 and CDR2 (germline): SGHRS, YFSETQ. The complete variable domain, with remaining parts taken from reference TRBV5-1 and TRBJ1-1, reads KAGVTQTPRYLIKTRGQQVTLSCSPISGHRSVSWYQQTPGQGLQFLFEYFSETQRNKGNFPGRFSGRQFSNSRSEMNVSTLELGDSALYLCASSLDGRGSTEAFFGQGTRLTVV.

The table lists this clonotype with many counts. The chain carries TRBV20-1 and TRBJ2-1; D may correspond to TRBD1 or TRBD2 (5 bases each). CDR1 is DFQATT and CDR2 is SNEGSKA in the germline V gene (reference sequence). V lost 5 bases to trimming and J lost 0 bases, with 11 bases between them. The length of the CDR3 is 14 residues. As DNA, the CDR3 is TGCAGTGCTTCGGGGCAAAGCTCCTACAATGAGCAGTTCTTC. This sequence encodes CSASGQSSYNEQFF.

This clonotype was observed many times. This chain uses TRBV5-1 with TRBJ2-3, with 7 bases aligning to TRBD2. V lost 4 bases and J lost 0; bases outside the gene matches: 8. The CDR3 extends over 16 amino acids. CDR1 is SGHRS and CDR2 is YFSETQ in the germline V gene. CDR3: CASSRGDDVSTDTQYF. CDR3 sequence (DNA): TGCGCCAGCAGCCGGGGGGACGACGTTAGCACAGATACGCAGTATTTT.

This clonotype has a count of ten or more. The chain couples TRBV24-1 to TRBJ2-2; 12 positions match TRBD2. Trimming at V came to 0 bases and at J to 0 bases, leaving 10 bases not matched to a gene. The CDR3 spans 21 residues. CDR1 is KGHDR and CDR2 is SFDVKD in the germline V gene. The CDR3: CATSDLPGTSGRGANTGELFF. The CDR3 bases are TGTGCCACCAGTGATTTGCCCGGGACTAGCGGGCGCGGGGCGAACACCGGGGAGCTGTTTTTT.

This clonotype was picked up many times. This rearrangement joins TRBV3-1 to TRBJ1-6, with D perhaps TRBD1 (5 bases). Germline CDR1 reads LGHDT; CDR2 reads YNNKEL (reference sequence). The V end lost 5 bases, the J end lost 9 bases, and 8 bases lay between the germline ends. The CDR3 contains 12 residues. The CDR3 sequence: CASSAGGSPLHF. CDR3 sequence (DNA): TGTGCCAGCAGCGCGGGGGGTTCACCCCTCCACTTT.

This clonotype showed up many times. V is TRBV27 and J is TRBJ2-5, with a possible D match to TRBD2 (5 bases). The CDR3 runs 11 residues. CDR1 is MNHEY, CDR2 SMNVEV, per germline (reference sequence). The V and J ends lost 6 bases and 11 bases respectively, with 13 bases between them. In nucleotides, the CDR3 is TGTGCCAGCAGCGAGGGCCCTACTCAGTACTTC. This gives the protein CASSEGPTQYF.

This clonotype was seen at least ten times. V is TRBV20-1 and J is TRBJ2-7, with TRBD1 identical over 9 bases. Looked up from germline, CDR1 is DFQATT and CDR2 is SNEGSKA (reference sequence). The V gene end was trimmed by 0 bases and the J gene end by 3 bases; junction bases not matched to a gene: 3. This CDR3 has 14 amino acids. The CDR3 protein is CSARDTGGNYEQYF. The CDR3 region has the DNA TGCAGTGCTAGAGATACAGGGGGCAACTACGAGCAGTACTTC.

Ten or more counts support this clonotype. This chain links TRBV7-6 with TRBJ2-7; TRBD1 agrees at 8 bases. The V and J ends lost 5 bases and 5 bases, in that order; junction bases with no gene match: 8. Germline V CDR1 and CDR2: SGHVS, FNYEAQ. The CDR3 runs 14 residues. DNA for the CDR3: TGTGCCAGCAGCCGAGACAGGGGTTTCCACGAGCAGTACTTC. This gives the protein CASSRDRGFHEQYF.

This clonotype was seen repeatedly, ten times or more. The chain recombines TRBV7-9 with TRBJ2-3; the D gene is possibly TRBD2 (6 bases). Deletions cut 3 bases from V and 9 bases from J, with 19 bases between. CDR1 SEHNR and CDR2 FQNEAQ come from the germline V gene (reference sequence). The CDR3 contains 15 residues. CDR3 in amino acids: CASSFRDLGGVTQYF. The CDR3 region has the DNA TGTGCCAGCAGCTTCCGGGATTTAGGAGGGGTGACGCAGTATTTT.

This clonotype was counted ten times or more. The CDR3, as DNA: TGTGCCAGCCATGCCCACGGGACAGGGGGAGGGAGGGCTTTCTTT. Encoded protein: CASHAHGTGGGRAFF. The rearrangement links TRBV27 to TRBJ1-1; 11 bases line up with TRBD1. Germline assignment: CDR1 MNHEY and CDR2 SMNVEV (reference sequence). Trimming took 8 bases from V and 11 from J; bases not matched to a gene: 16. The CDR3 runs 15 residues.

This clonotype was observed at least ten times. The genes are TRBV5-1 and TRBJ1-1; D is unclear. The V gene's germline CDR1 is SGHRS and CDR2 YFSETQ. V was trimmed by 0 bases and J by 1 base, leaving 4 bases between them. The CDR3 runs 13 residues. In DNA, the CDR3 is TGCGCCAGCAGCTTGGCACAGAACACTGAAGCTTTCTTT. As protein: CASSLAQNTEAFF.

This clonotype was counted many times. This chain links TRBV20-1 with TRBJ1-4; maybe TRBD1 (5 bases). The CDR3 runs 17 residues. Trimming shortened V by 0 bases and J by 0 bases, and 14 bases separated the two germline ends. Germline CDR1 and CDR2: DFQATT and SNEGSKA (reference sequence). CDR3: CSAREWGSLATNEKLFF. The CDR3 DNA reads TGCAGTGCTAGAGAATGGGGCAGCCTTGCAACTAATGAAAAACTGTTTTTT.

This clonotype was counted at least ten times. V usage is TRBV12-3 or TRBV12-4 and J usage is TRBJ2-1, with 10 bases that match TRBD2. The CDR3 has 15 amino acids. Trimming removed 2 bases from V and 8 bases from J; junction bases left unmatched: 6. DNA of the CDR3: TGTGCCAGCAGTTTACTAGCGGGGGTCGTCGATGAGCAGTTCTTC. Protein sequence: CASSLLAGVVDEQFF.

This clonotype was observed a few times. The rearrangement links TRBV27 to TRBJ1-3; D is possibly TRBD1 (5 bases). Germline V gene data show CDR1 as MNHEY and CDR2 as SMNVEV (reference sequence). Trimming stripped 4 bases from V and 3 bases from J, with 10 bases between. CDR3 size: 14 residues. The CDR3 loop reads CASSSREFGNTIYF. CDR3 bases: TGTGCCAGCAGTTCCAGGGAATTTGGAAACACCATATATTTT.

This clonotype was counted ten times or more. This rearrangement joins TRBV7-9 to TRBJ2-2; D gene uncertain. Germline V lookup: CDR1 SEHNR, CDR2 FQNEAQ (reference sequence). The CDR3 covers 13 residues. Between the trimmed V and J ends, which lost 2 bases and 4 bases, there was a span of 5 bases. Written as DNA, the CDR3 is TGTGCCAGCAGCTTAACGACCACCGGGGAGCTGTTTTTT. It codes for CASSLTTTGELFF.